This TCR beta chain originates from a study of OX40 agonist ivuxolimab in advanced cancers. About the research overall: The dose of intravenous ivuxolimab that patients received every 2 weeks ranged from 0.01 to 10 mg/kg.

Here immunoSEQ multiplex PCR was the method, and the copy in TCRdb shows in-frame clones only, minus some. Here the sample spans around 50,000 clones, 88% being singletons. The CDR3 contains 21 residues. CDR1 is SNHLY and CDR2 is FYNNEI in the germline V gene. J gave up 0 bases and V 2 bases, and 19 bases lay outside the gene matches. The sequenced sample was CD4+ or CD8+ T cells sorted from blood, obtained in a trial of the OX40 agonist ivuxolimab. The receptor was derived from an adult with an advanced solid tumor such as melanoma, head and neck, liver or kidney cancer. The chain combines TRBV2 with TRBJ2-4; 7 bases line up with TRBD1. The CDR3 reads CASSEFRPQGVDPIAKNIQYF. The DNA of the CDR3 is TGTGCCAGCAGTGAATTTCGGCCTCAGGGGGTAGACCCGATAGCCAAAAACATTCAGTACTTC.